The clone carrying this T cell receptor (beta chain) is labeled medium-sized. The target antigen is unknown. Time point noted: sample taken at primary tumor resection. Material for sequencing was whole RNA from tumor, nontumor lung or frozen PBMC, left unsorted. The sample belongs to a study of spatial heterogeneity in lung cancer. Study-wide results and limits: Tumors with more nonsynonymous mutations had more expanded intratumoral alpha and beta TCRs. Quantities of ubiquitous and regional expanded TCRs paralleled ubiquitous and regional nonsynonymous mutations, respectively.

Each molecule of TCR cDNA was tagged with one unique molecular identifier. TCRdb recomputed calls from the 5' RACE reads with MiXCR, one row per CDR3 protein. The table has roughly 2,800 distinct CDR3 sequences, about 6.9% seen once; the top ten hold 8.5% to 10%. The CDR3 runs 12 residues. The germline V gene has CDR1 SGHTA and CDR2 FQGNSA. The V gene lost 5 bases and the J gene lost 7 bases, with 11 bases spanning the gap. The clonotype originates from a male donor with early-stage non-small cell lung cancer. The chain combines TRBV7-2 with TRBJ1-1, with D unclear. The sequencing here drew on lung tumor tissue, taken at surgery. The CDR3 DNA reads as TGTGCCAGCAGCCCACGCAGACTTGAAGCTTTCTTT. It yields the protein CASSPRRLEAFF.